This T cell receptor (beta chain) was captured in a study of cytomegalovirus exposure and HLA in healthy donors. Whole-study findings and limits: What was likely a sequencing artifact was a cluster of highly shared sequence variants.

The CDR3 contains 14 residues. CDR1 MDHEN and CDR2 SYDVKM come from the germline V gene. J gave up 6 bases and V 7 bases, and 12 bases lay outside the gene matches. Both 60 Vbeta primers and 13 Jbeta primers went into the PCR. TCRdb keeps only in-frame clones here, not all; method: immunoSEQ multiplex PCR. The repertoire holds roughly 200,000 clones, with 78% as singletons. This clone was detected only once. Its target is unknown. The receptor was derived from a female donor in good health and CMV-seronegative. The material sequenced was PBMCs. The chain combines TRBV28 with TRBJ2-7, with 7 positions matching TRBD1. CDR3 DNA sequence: TGTGCCAGCACTGAATTCGACAGGGCCCGCGAGCAGTACTTC. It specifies CASTEFDRAREQYF.